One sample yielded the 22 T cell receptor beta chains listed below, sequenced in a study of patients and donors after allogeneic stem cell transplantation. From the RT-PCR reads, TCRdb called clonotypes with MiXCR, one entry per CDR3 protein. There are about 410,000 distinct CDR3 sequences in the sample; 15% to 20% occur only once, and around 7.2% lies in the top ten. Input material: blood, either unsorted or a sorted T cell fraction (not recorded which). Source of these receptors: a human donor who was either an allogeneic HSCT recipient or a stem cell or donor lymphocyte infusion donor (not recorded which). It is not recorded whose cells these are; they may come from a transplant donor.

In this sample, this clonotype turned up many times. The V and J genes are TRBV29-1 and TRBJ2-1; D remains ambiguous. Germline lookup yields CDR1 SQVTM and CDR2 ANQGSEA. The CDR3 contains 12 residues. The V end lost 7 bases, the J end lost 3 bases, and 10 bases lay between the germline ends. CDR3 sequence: CSARRGYNEQFF. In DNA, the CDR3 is TGCAGCGCCCGCCGAGGCTACAATGAGCAGTTCTTC.

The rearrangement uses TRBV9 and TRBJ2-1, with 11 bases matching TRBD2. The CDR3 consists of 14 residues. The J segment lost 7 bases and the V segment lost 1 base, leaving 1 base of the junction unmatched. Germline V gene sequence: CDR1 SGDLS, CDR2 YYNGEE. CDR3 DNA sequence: TGTGCCAGCAGCGTAACTAGCGGGGGAAATGAGCAGTTCTTC. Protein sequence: CASSVTSGGNEQFF.

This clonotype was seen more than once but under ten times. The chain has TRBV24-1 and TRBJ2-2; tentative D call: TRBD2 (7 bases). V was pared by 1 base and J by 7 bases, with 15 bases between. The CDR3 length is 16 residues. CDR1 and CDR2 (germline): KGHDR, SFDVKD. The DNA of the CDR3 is TGTGCCACCAGTGATTTCCACGCGGGGGCGGGCGGGGAGCTGTTTTTT. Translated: CATSDFHAGAGGELFF.

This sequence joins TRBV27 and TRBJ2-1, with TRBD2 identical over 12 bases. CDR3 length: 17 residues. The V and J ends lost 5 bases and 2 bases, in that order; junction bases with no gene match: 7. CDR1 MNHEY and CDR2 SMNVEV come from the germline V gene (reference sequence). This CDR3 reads CASSPGLAGITYNEQFF. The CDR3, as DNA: TGTGCCAGCAGTCCCGGACTAGCGGGAATAACCTACAATGAGCAGTTCTTC.

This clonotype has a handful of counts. In DNA, the CDR3 is TGTGCCAGCAGTTCCCCCCTAGCGGGACTCCACGAGCAGTACTTC. This sequence encodes CASSSPLAGLHEQYF. This chain links TRBV27 with TRBJ2-7, with 9 bases that match TRBD2. V shed 4 bases and J 5 bases; nucleotides not matched to a gene: 9. Germline V gene lookup returns CDR1 MNHEY and CDR2 SMNVEV (reference sequence). The CDR3 extends over 15 amino acids.

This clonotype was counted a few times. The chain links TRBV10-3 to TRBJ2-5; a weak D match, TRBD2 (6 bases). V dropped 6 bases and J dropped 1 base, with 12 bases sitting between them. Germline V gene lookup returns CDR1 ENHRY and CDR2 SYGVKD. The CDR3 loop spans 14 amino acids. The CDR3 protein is CAIRGGSGQETQYF. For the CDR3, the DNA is TGTGCCATCAGGGGGGGTAGCGGCCAAGAGACCCAGTACTTC.

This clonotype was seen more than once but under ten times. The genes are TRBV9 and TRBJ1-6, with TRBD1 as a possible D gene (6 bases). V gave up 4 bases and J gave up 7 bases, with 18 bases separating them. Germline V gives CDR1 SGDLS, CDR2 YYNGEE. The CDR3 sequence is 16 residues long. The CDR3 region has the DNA TGTGCCAGCAGCAATTCCGACAGCAGGGGAAATTCACCCCTCCACTTT. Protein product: CASSNSDSRGNSPLHF.

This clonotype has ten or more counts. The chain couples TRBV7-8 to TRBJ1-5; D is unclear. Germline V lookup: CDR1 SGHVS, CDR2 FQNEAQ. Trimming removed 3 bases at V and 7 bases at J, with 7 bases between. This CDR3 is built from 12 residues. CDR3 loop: CASSLRDQPQHF. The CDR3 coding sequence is TGTGCCAGCAGCTTGAGAGACCAGCCCCAGCATTTT.

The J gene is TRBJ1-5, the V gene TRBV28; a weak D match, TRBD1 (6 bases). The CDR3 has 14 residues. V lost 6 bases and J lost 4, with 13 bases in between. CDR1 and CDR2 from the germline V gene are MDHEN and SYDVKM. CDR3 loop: CASSADRLNQPQHF. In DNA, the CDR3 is TGTGCCAGCAGCGCCGACAGGTTAAATCAGCCCCAGCATTTT. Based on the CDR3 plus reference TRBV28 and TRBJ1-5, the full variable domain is DVKVTQSSRYLVKRTGEKVFLECVQDMDHENMFWYRQDPGLGLRLIYFSYDVKMKEKGDIPEGYSVSREKKERFSLILESASTNQTSMYLCASSADRLNQPQHFGDGTRLSIL.

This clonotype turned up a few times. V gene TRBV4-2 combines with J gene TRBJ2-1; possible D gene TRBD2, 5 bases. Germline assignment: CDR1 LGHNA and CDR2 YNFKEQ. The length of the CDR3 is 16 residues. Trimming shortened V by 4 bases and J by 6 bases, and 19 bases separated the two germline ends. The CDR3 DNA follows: TGTGCCAGCAGCCGCCTAAATCCGGGAAGCCCCAATGAGCAGTTCTTC. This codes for CASSRLNPGSPNEQFF.

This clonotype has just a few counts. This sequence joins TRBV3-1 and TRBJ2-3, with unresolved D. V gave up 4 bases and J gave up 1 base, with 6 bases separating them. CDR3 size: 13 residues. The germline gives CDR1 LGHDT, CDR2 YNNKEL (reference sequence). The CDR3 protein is CASSRARTDTQYF. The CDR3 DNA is TGTGCCAGCAGCCGGGCGCGCACAGATACGCAGTATTTT.

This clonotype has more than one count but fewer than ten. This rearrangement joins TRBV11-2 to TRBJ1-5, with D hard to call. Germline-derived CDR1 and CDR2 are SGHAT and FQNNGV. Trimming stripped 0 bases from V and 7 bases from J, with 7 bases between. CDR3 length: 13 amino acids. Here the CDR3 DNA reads TGTGCCAGCAGCTTAGATTTGGGGCAGCCCCAGCATTTT. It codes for CASSLDLGQPQHF.

The CDR3 protein is CASSSDSYRTEAFF. The CDR3 DNA is TGTGCCAGCAGCTCAGACAGCTACCGCACTGAAGCTTTCTTT. The J gene is TRBJ1-1, the V gene TRBV7-9, with D possibly matching TRBD1 (5 bases). V lost 4 bases and J lost 4, with 13 bases in between. CDR3 length: 14 residues. Per the germline V gene, CDR1 is SEHNR and CDR2 is FQNEAQ (reference sequence).

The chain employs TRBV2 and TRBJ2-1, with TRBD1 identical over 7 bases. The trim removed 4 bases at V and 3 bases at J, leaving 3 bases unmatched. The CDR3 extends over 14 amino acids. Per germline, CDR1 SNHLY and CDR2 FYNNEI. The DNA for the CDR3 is TGTGCCAGCAGTGCCGGGACAGACTACAATGAGCAGTTCTTC. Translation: CASSAGTDYNEQFF.

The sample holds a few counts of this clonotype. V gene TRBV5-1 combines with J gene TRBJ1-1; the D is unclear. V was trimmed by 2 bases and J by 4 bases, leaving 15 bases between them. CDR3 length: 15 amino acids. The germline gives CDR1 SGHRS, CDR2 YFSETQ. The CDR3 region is CASSFWGRWITEAFF. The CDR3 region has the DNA TGCGCCAGCAGCTTTTGGGGTAGGTGGATCACTGAAGCTTTCTTT.

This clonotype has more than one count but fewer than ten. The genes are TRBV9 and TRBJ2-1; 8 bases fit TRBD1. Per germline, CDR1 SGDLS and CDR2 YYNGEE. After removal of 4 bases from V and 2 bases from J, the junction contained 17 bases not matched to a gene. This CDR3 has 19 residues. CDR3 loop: CASSKRTGSGQLTYNEQFF. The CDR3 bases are TGTGCCAGCAGCAAACGGACAGGGTCGGGACAGCTTACCTACAATGAGCAGTTCTTC.

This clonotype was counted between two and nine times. In DNA form, the CDR3 reads TGTGCCAGCAGTTACTCGCCCGGGGTGGCTTTCTTT. This sequence encodes CASSYSPGVAFF. The chain carries TRBV6-2 or TRBV6-3 and TRBJ1-1; D gene uncertain. CDR3 length: 12 amino acids. Germline V lookup: CDR1 MNHEY, CDR2 SVGEGT. V lost 0 bases to trimming and J lost 11 bases, with 10 bases between them.

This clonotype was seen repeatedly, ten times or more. In nucleotides, the CDR3 is TGTGCCATCAGTGACCGTTCTAGCGGAGTGGATACGCAGTATTTT. Amino acids: CAISDRSSGVDTQYF. This chain joins TRBV10-3 and TRBJ2-3, with 7 bases lining up with TRBD2. Germline V gene data show CDR1 as ENHRY and CDR2 as SYGVKD. The V segment lost 3 bases and the J segment 6 bases; nucleotides outside the gene matches: 9. The CDR3 has 15 amino acids.

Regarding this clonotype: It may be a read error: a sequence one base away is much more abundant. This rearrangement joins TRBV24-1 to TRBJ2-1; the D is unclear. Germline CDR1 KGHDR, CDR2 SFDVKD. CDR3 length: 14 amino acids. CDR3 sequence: CSTSDLVQHNEQFF. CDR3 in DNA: TGTTCCACCAGTGATTTGGTACAACACAATGAGCAGTTCTTC.

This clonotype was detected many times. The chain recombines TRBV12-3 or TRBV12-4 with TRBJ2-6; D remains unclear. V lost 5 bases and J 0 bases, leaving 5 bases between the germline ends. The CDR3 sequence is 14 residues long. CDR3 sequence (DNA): TGTGCCAGCAGTCCGCTCTCTGGGGCCAACGTCCTGACTTTC. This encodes CASSPLSGANVLTF.

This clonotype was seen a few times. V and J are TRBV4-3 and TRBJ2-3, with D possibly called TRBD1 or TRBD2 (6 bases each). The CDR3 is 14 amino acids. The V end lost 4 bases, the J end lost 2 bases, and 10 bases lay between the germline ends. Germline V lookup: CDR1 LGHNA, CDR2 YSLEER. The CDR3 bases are TGCGCCAGCAGCCGGAGGGACACCACAGATACGCAGTATTTT. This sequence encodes CASSRRDTTDTQYF.

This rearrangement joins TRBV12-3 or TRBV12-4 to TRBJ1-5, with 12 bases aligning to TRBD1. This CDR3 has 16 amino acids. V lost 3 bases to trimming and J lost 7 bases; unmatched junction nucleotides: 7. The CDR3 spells CASSFGTGGLRQPQHF. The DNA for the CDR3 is TGTGCCAGCAGTTTTGGGACAGGGGGCCTGCGGCAGCCCCAGCATTTT.